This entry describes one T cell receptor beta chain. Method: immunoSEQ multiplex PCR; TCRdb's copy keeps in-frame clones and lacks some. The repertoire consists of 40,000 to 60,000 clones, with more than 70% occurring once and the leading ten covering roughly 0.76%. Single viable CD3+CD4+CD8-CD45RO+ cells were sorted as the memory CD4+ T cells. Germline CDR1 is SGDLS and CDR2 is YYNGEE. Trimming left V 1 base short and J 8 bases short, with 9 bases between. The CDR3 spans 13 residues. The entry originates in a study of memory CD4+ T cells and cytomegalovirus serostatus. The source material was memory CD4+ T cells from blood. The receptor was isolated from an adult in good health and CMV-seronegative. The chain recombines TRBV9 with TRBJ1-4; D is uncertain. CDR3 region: CASSVTGSEKLFF. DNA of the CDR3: TGTGCCAGCAGCGTAACGGGAAGCGAAAAACTGTTTTTT.